This paragraph reports one TCR beta chain. This sample is drawn from a study of early stage breast cancer tumors. Germline V gene data show CDR1 as KGHSH and CDR2 as LQKENI. The CDR3 runs 16 residues. With 4 bases clipped from V and 1 base from J, the junction kept 9 bases outside the gene matches. Sequencing used immunoSEQ multiplex PCR; TCRdb keeps in-frame clones, though not all of them. The sample contains tens of thousands of clones, roughly 72% of which appear only once. This rearrangement joins TRBV18 to TRBJ1-1; 7 nucleotides match TRBD1. This receptor was identified in a person aged 55 to 75 with breast cancer. Sequenced: blood. This CDR3 is CASSRWDSRSNTEAFF. The CDR3 nucleotides are TGTGCCAGCTCACGATGGGACAGCCGCTCGAACACTGAAGCTTTCTTT.